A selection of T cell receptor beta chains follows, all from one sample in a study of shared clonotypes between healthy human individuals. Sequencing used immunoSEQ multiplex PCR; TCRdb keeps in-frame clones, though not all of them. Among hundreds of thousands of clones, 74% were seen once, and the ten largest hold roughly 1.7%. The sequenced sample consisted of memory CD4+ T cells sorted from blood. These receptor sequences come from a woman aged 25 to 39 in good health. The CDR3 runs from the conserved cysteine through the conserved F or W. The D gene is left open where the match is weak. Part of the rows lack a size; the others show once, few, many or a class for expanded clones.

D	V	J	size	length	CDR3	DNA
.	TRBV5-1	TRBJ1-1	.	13	CASSLATNTEAFF	TGCGCCAGCAGCTTGGCCACGAACACTGAAGCTTTCTTT
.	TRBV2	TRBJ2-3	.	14	CASSPTSYLDTQYF	TGTGCCAGCAGCCCCACCTCCTATTTAGATACGCAGTATTTT
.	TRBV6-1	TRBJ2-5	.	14	CASQEPPWEETQYF	TGTGCCAGCCAGGAACCGCCCTGGGAGGAGACCCAGTACTTC
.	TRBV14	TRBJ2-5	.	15	CASSQDVGLAQTQYF	TGTGCCAGCAGCCAAGATGTAGGCCTGGCGCAGACCCAGTACTTC
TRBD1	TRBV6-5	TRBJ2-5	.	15	CASRGMGRGRETQYF	TGTGCCAGCCGTGGGATGGGCAGGGGGCGGGAGACCCAGTACTTC
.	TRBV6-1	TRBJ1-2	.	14	CASSEGTEAYGYTF	TGTGCCAGCAGTGAAGGGACCGAGGCCTATGGCTACACCTTC
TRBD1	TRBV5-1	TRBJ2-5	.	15	CASSLSTGVQETQYF	TGCGCCAGCAGCTTGTCTACAGGGGTACAAGAGACCCAGTACTTC
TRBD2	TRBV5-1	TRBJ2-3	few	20	CASSWPAFRVAAGEQDTQYF	TGCGCCAGCAGCTGGCCAGCCTTCCGGGTCGCAGCGGGAGAACAAGATACGCAGTATTTT
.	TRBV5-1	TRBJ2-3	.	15	CASSPRVPQTDTQYF	TGCGCCAGCAGCCCACGGGTGCCCCAAACAGATACGCAGTATTTT
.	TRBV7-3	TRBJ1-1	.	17	CASSSDGGEVQWTEAFF	TGTGCCAGCAGCTCCGACGGGGGGGAGGTCCAGTGGACTGAAGCTTTCTTT
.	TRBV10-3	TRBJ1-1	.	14	CAIRGAGSATEAFF	TGTGCCATCAGGGGGGCAGGGTCGGCCACTGAAGCTTTCTTT
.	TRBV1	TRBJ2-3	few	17	CTSSPTGEREGTDTQYF	TGCACCAGCAGCCCGACGGGGGAGCGGGAGGGCACAGATACGCAGTATTTT
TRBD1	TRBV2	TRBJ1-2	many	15	CASRRPGQGSDGYTF	TGTGCCAGCAGGCGCCCGGGACAGGGGAGCGATGGCTACACCTTC
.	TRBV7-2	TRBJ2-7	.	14	CASSSGAISYEQYF	TGTGCCAGCAGCTCCGGGGCAATCTCCTACGAGCAGTACTTC